A single sample is the source of the 32 T cell receptor beta chains below, sequenced in a study of beta chain features in type 1 diabetes. Whole-study results and caveats: TCRB CDR3 length was moderately but significantly reduced in all four CD4+ subsets of Type 1 diabetes patients.

Expressed TCRB transcripts were sequenced because the isolated RNA had all been reverse transcribed beforehand. The method was immunoSEQ multiplex PCR; TCRdb's version includes in-frame clones alone and lacks a portion of them. Here the sample spans approximately 280,000 clones, approximately 16% being singletons. These receptors' targets are unknown. The sequenced sample was naive CD4+ T cells from blood. These receptors all stem from a man between 18 and 29 years old with type 1 diabetes.

In DNA, the CDR3 is TGCGCCAGCAGCCAAGATCCGACAGGGCCTAACTATGGCTACACCTTC. It encodes CASSQDPTGPNYGYTF. The rearrangement uses TRBV4-3 and TRBJ1-2; 7 positions match TRBD1. In germline, CDR1 is LGHNA, CDR2 YSLEER. The CDR3 is 16 amino acids. V trimming: 0 bases; J trimming: 0 bases; junction bases outside the gene matches: 4.

The V and J genes are TRBV28 and TRBJ2-1; 14 nucleotides align to TRBD2. The trim removed 6 bases at V and 0 bases at J, leaving 13 bases unmatched. CDR3 length: 20 residues. Germline V gene data show CDR1 as MDHEN and CDR2 as SYDVKM. This chain's CDR3 is CASSRPPGLAGESSYNEQFF. DNA for the CDR3: TGTGCCAGCAGCCGACCCCCGGGACTAGCGGGAGAGAGCTCCTACAATGAGCAGTTCTTC.

The chain combines TRBV18 with TRBJ2-1; D might be TRBD1 (6 bases). From germline, CDR1 is KGHSH and CDR2 LQKENI. This CDR3 has 15 residues. V was trimmed by 2 bases and J by 6 bases, leaving 14 bases between them. The CDR3: CASSPNRDAGNEQFF. The CDR3 DNA is TGTGCCAGCTCACCAAACAGGGATGCTGGCAATGAGCAGTTCTTC. Full variable domain (remainder filled in from reference TRBV18 and TRBJ2-1): NAGVMQNPRHLVRRRGQEARLRCSPMKGHSHVYWYRQLPEEGLKFMVYLQKENIIDESGMPKERFSAEFPKEGPSILRIQQVVRGDSAAYFCASSPNRDAGNEQFFGPGTRLTVL.

This clone has a handful of counts. Other DNA variants within this sample encode the same CDR3. The chain recombines TRBV5-4 with TRBJ2-5; D perhaps matches TRBD2 (6 bases). The CDR3 covers 13 residues. Trimming cost V 5 bases and J 5 bases, with 13 bases left between them. Looked up from germline, CDR1 is SGHNT and CDR2 is YYREEE (reference sequence). CDR3 DNA: TGTGCCAGCAGAATGGGAGGCCGTGAGACCCAGTACTTC. This gives the protein CASRMGGRETQYF.

This clone was picked up a small number of times. V and J are TRBV5-4 and TRBJ2-1; D remains ambiguous. This CDR3 has 14 amino acids. Trimming pared 1 base from V and 6 bases from J, leaving 11 bases between. From germline, CDR1 is SGHNT and CDR2 YYREEE (reference sequence). CDR3 in amino acids: CASSLFLSGNEQFF. The CDR3 DNA reads as TGTGCCAGCAGCTTGTTTTTATCGGGCAATGAGCAGTTCTTC. The whole variable domain, filled in from reference TRBV5-4 and TRBJ2-1, reads ETGVTQSPTHLIKTRGQQVTLRCSSQSGHNTVSWYQQALGQGPQFIFQYYREEENGRGNFPPRFSGLQFPNYSSELNVNALELDDSALYLCASSLFLSGNEQFFGPGTRLTVL.

Only a few counts were recorded for this clone. This sequence joins TRBV2 and TRBJ1-1; D uncertain. Looked up from germline, CDR1 is SNHLY and CDR2 is FYNNEI. Trimming took off 4 bases at V and 8 bases at J, with 11 bases between the two ends. The CDR3 length is 12 residues. For the CDR3, the DNA is TGTGCCAGCAGTGTATCCCGTTCGGAAGCTTTCTTT. It yields the protein CASSVSRSEAFF.

The chain uses TRBV7-2 and TRBJ2-1; 8 bases match TRBD2. The ends lost 5 bases at V and 8 bases at J; junction bases unmatched: 14. The CDR3 length is 16 residues. The germline gives CDR1 SGHTA, CDR2 FQGNSA. The CDR3 protein is CASSIQSGSPHDEQFF. CDR3 DNA sequence: TGTGCCAGCAGCATACAAAGCGGGAGCCCGCATGATGAGCAGTTCTTC.

In this sample, this clone turned up a few times. This chain joins TRBV11-2 and TRBJ2-1; D is possibly TRBD2 (6 bases). The V gene lost 2 bases and the J gene lost 7 bases, with 9 bases spanning the gap. Germline V gene lookup returns CDR1 SGHAT and CDR2 FQNNGV. This CDR3 has 13 amino acids. CDR3 region: CASSLREYNEQFF. DNA of the CDR3: TGTGCCAGCAGCTTACGGGAGTATAATGAGCAGTTCTTC.

The V and J genes are TRBV5-1 and TRBJ2-5; D possibly corresponds to TRBD2 (6 bases). Trimming left V 0 bases short and J 5 bases short, with 11 bases between. The CDR3 runs to 14 residues. The germline CDR1 and CDR2 sequences are SGHRS and YFSETQ. This chain's CDR3 is CASSLEEGEETQYF. The CDR3 DNA reads TGCGCCAGCAGCTTGGAGGAGGGTGAGGAGACCCAGTACTTC.

A word on this clone: This specimen includes other DNA sequences encoding the same CDR3. The rearrangement links TRBV18 to TRBJ2-7; D gene unclear. Germline V CDR1 and CDR2: KGHSH, LQKENI. The CDR3 contains 12 residues. Trimming pared 6 bases from V and 0 bases from J, leaving 6 bases between. CDR3 sequence (DNA): TGTGCCAGCTCTCCGAGCTCCTACGAGCAGTACTTC. It codes for CASSPSSYEQYF. Looking up the rest from reference TRBV18 and TRBJ2-7 gives the full variable domain: NAGVMQNPRHLVRRRGQEARLRCSPMKGHSHVYWYRQLPEEGLKFMVYLQKENIIDESGMPKERFSAEFPKEGPSILRIQQVVRGDSAAYFCASSPSSYEQYFGPGTRLTVT.

This clone was detected a few times. This chain joins TRBV7-2 and TRBJ1-2; TRBD1 aligns across 10 bases. In germline, CDR1 is SGHTA, CDR2 FQGNSA. V lost 5 bases and J lost 7; bases outside the gene matches: 13. The CDR3 spans 16 residues. CDR3 protein: CASSPLDRGVGVGYTF. The CDR3 nucleotides read TGTGCCAGCAGCCCCTTGGACAGGGGGGTCGGCGTTGGCTACACCTTC.

This clone was counted a few times. The genes are TRBV6-6 and TRBJ1-2; 8 positions agree with TRBD1. Germline lookup yields CDR1 MNHNY and CDR2 SVGAGI (reference sequence). Trimming cost V 6 bases and J 4 bases; bases outside gene matches: 4. There are 13 residues in the CDR3. CDR3: CASRSGQGYGYTF. As DNA, the CDR3 is TGTGCCAGCAGATCCGGACAGGGCTATGGCTACACCTTC.

The chain has TRBV7-2 and TRBJ2-5; 9 positions match TRBD2. This CDR3 comprises 15 residues. V gave up 2 bases and J gave up 2 bases; unmatched junction bases: 3. In germline, CDR1 is SGHTA, CDR2 FQGNSA. CDR3 in DNA: TGTGCCAGCAGCTTAAGCGGGGGGCGACAAGAGACCCAGTACTTC. Protein sequence: CASSLSGGRQETQYF.

The chain carries TRBV25-1 and TRBJ1-5, with D unresolved. The CDR3 runs to 13 residues. V was shortened by 3 bases and J by 7 bases, with 10 bases between the two germline ends. Germline assignment: CDR1 MGHDK and CDR2 SYGVNS. This chain's CDR3 is CASSDRVGQPQHF. CDR3 coding DNA: TGTGCCAGCAGTGATCGGGTTGGCCAGCCCCAGCATTTT.

The sample holds a few counts of this clone. This chain uses TRBV15 with TRBJ2-1, with 10 bases matching TRBD2. The CDR3 runs 15 residues. Germline CDR1 LNHNV, CDR2 YYDKDF (reference sequence). V lost 3 bases and J lost 4; bases outside the gene matches: 3. As DNA, the CDR3 is TGTGCCACCAGCAGGACTAGCGGGTCTTACAATGAGCAGTTCTTC. This encodes CATSRTSGSYNEQFF.

This rearrangement joins TRBV11-2 to TRBJ2-5, with a possible D match to TRBD2 (6 bases). Germline V gene lookup returns CDR1 SGHAT and CDR2 FQNNGV. The V end lost 7 bases, the J end lost 7 bases, and 16 bases lay between the germline ends. There are 13 residues in the CDR3. The CDR3 reads CASTDWDSGTQYF. DNA of the CDR3: TGTGCCAGCACCGACTGGGACTCAGGGACCCAGTACTTC.

In nucleotides, the CDR3 is TGTGCCAGCAGCTCGGAGGGGGCTATCAATCAGCCCCAGCATTTT. Its protein is CASSSEGAINQPQHF. The V and J genes are TRBV11-2 and TRBJ1-5, with TRBD1 identical over 7 bases. Germline V lookup: CDR1 SGHAT, CDR2 FQNNGV. The CDR3 spans 15 residues. V shed 4 bases and J 3 bases; nucleotides not matched to a gene: 6.

The V gene is TRBV19, the J gene TRBJ1-1, with D possibly matching TRBD1 (5 bases). Germline CDR1 reads LNHDA; CDR2 reads SQIVND (reference sequence). The CDR3 spans 14 residues. V was clipped by 4 bases and J by 4 bases, with 13 bases between them. CDR3 loop: CASSKEGLGTEAFF. CDR3 nucleotides: TGTGCCAGTAGTAAGGAGGGGCTCGGCACTGAAGCTTTCTTT.

The gene calls are TRBV30 and TRBJ1-2, with 7 bases matching TRBD1. V was clipped by 0 bases and J by 8 bases; unmatched bases: 3. Germline V gene lookup returns CDR1 GTSNPN and CDR2 SVGIG (reference sequence). The CDR3 length is 12 residues. As DNA, the CDR3 is TGTGCCTGGAGTGTGACAGGGATAGGCTACACCTTC. Translating gives CAWSVTGIGYTF.

The chain recombines TRBV6-5 with TRBJ2-7; 7 nucleotides match TRBD1. J was trimmed by 3 bases and V by 1 base; bases with no gene match: 6. The V gene's germline CDR1 is MNHEY and CDR2 SVGAGI. The CDR3 spans 15 residues. DNA of the CDR3: TGTGCCAGCAGTTACTACTTGGGACAGAACTACGAGCAGTACTTC. Its translation is CASSYYLGQNYEQYF.

This clone was detected a few times. This chain uses TRBV5-6 with TRBJ2-5; weak D call: TRBD2 (6 bases). The CDR3 totals 16 residues. Germline V CDR1 and CDR2: SGHDT, YYEEEE. V was pared by 0 bases and J by 2 bases, with 14 bases between. CDR3 sequence (DNA): TGTGCCAGCAGCTTGGCCTGGGGCGCGGGGCAAGAGACCCAGTACTTC. Translating it yields CASSLAWGAGQETQYF.

CDR3 region: CSGGGADTDTQYF. The CDR3 DNA reads TGCAGCGGGGGTGGAGCGGACACAGATACGCAGTATTTT. This chain connects TRBV29-1 to TRBJ2-3; TRBD2 might be the D (5 bases). Germline V gene sequence: CDR1 SQVTM, CDR2 ANQGSEA. The CDR3 consists of 13 residues. The germline V and J ends were trimmed by 7 bases and 2 bases, with 13 bases remaining between them.

Only a few counts were recorded for this clone. This sequence joins TRBV11-2 and TRBJ1-4; no reliable D call. V was trimmed by 7 bases and J by 2 bases, leaving 17 bases between them. Per germline, CDR1 SGHAT and CDR2 FQNNGV. The length of the CDR3 is 16 residues. CDR3 bases: TGTGCCAGCACCCCTTTCCCGGGTCTTACTAATGAAAAACTGTTTTTT. Translating it yields CASTPFPGLTNEKLFF.

This clone was counted between two and nine times. V usage is TRBV4-3 and J usage is TRBJ1-5; D unresolved. Germline loops: CDR1 LGHNA, CDR2 YSLEER. The CDR3 is 14 amino acids. Trimming removed 0 bases at V and 1 base at J, with 4 bases between. CDR3 region: CASSQEASNQPQHF. The DNA of the CDR3 is TGCGCCAGCAGCCAAGAAGCAAGCAATCAGCCCCAGCATTTT.

The chain links TRBV18 to TRBJ2-7; D gene unclear. V dropped 2 bases and J dropped 7 bases, with 12 bases sitting between them. This CDR3 has 13 amino acids. Germline V lookup: CDR1 KGHSH, CDR2 LQKENI. The CDR3 DNA sequence: TGTGCCAGCTCACCATGGGCAGACAAAGAGCAGTACTTC. Translating gives CASSPWADKEQYF.

J is TRBJ2-3 and V is TRBV5-4, with D possibly matching TRBD2 (5 bases). V was clipped by 0 bases and J by 6 bases, with 8 bases between them. CDR1 is SGHNT, CDR2 YYREEE, per germline (reference sequence). This CDR3 spans 13 amino acids. CDR3 DNA: TGTGCCAGCAGCTTGGAGCTAGCTGATACGCAGTATTTT. As protein: CASSLELADTQYF. Full variable domain (rest looked up from reference TRBV5-4 and TRBJ2-3): ETGVTQSPTHLIKTRGQQVTLRCSSQSGHNTVSWYQQALGQGPQFIFQYYREEENGRGNFPPRFSGLQFPNYSSELNVNALELDDSALYLCASSLELADTQYFGPGTRLTVL.

In the case of this clone: Mismatch with germline at one junction end may stem from a read error. The CDR3 DNA follows: TGTGCCAACAGCCCCGGACAGGGATACGAGCAGTACTTC. Translation: CANSPGQGYEQYF. This chain connects TRBV9 to TRBJ2-7, with 8 bases fitting TRBD1. The CDR3 has 13 residues. Per germline, CDR1 SGDLS and CDR2 YYNGEE.

Of note for this clone: An end of the junction differs from the germline gene, which may be a read error. The sample contains more than one DNA sequence encoding this CDR3. The V and J genes are TRBV29-1 and TRBJ2-5, with D possibly matching TRBD2 (7 bases). The CDR3 totals 12 residues. Germline loops: CDR1 SQVTM, CDR2 ANQGSEA. CDR3 region: CSVEGGGETQYF. The CDR3, as DNA: TGCAGCGTGGAAGGGGGGGGCGAGACCCAGTACTTC.

In this sample, this clone turned up a few times. V and J are TRBV2 and TRBJ2-7, with D possibly matching TRBD2 (6 bases). Germline V gene sequence: CDR1 SNHLY, CDR2 FYNNEI. This CDR3 comprises 14 residues. The germline V and J ends were trimmed by 7 bases and 2 bases, with 15 bases remaining between them. CDR3 amino acids: CASMWSGPPYEQYF. DNA for the CDR3: TGTGCCAGCATGTGGAGCGGGCCACCCTACGAGCAGTACTTC.

V usage is TRBV4-3 and J usage is TRBJ2-4; 7 bases match TRBD1. The J segment lost 6 bases and the V segment lost 1 base, leaving 3 bases of the junction unmatched. The germline V gene has CDR1 LGHNA and CDR2 YSLEER. CDR3 length: 14 residues. The CDR3, as DNA: TGCGCCAGCAGCCAAGGTCGACAGGGAAACATTCAGTACTTC. It translates to CASSQGRQGNIQYF.

This chain joins TRBV27 and TRBJ2-7, with D tentatively TRBD1 (7 bases). Germline values: CDR1 MNHEY, CDR2 SMNVEV (reference sequence). V was cut by 6 bases and J by 4 bases, with 19 bases left in between. The CDR3 runs 15 residues. The CDR3 loop reads CASRMPRGARYEQYF. CDR3 coding DNA: TGTGCCAGCAGGATGCCCAGGGGGGCGAGGTACGAGCAGTACTTC.

This chain connects TRBV7-2 to TRBJ2-7; tentatively, D is TRBD2 (6 bases). V lost 1 base and J 6 bases, leaving 13 bases between the germline ends. Germline V CDR1 and CDR2: SGHTA, FQGNSA. This CDR3 has 14 amino acids. The CDR3 reads CASSLETREPEQYF. Written as DNA, the CDR3 is TGTGCCAGCAGCTTAGAGACTAGAGAGCCCGAGCAGTACTTC.